This T cell receptor (beta chain) derives from a study of cytomegalovirus exposure and HLA in healthy donors. The V gene end was trimmed by 4 bases and the J gene end by 1 base; junction bases not matched to a gene: 2. The CDR3 spans 14 residues. Germline-derived CDR1 and CDR2 are MDHEN and SYDVKM. This cohort consisted of healthy bone marrow donors. It was with 60 Vbeta and 13 Jbeta primers that the PCR ran. TCRdb's table, derived via immunoSEQ multiplex PCR, lists solely in-frame clones and lacks some. The table has fewer than 120,000 clones, less than 85% seen once. General study findings and limits: An Asian-associated ancestry cluster reportedly showed fewer N-insertions than the approximately 700-donor mean in a later analysis. Presence/absence analyses assumed roughly uniform sequencing depth across donors. Testing in vitro showed a few CMV-associated chains specific for CMV antigens.

Of note for this clone: Its antigen is unknown.

This sequence was found in a man aged 30 to 45 in good health and CMV-seropositive. This chain connects TRBV28 to TRBJ2-7, with 9 bases that match TRBD1. The sequenced sample was PBMCs. The CDR3 loop is CASSYRGRSYEQYF. The CDR3 DNA reads as TGTGCCAGCAGTTACAGGGGGCGGTCCTACGAGCAGTACTTC.